This T cell receptor beta chain appears in the sequencing data of a study of cytomegalovirus exposure and HLA in healthy donors. Overall study results and limits: It was approximately 160 TCR beta chains that were listed as cytomegalovirus-associated.

The method was immunoSEQ multiplex PCR; TCRdb's version includes in-frame clones alone and lacks a portion of them. Altogether some 190,000 clones are present, about 82% being singletons, with the ten largest covering over 1.1%. Worth noting for this clone: As yet, its antigen is unknown.

The donors were members of the validation cohort comprising about 130 subjects, separate from the approximately 630-subject first cohort. Sequencing used PBMCs. The clonotype was recovered from a young woman in good health and CMV-seronegative.

The CDR3 protein is CAIRTAGQGLYGYTF. CDR3 nucleotide sequence: TGTGCCATCAGGACGGCAGGACAGGGTCTATATGGCTACACCTTC. The rearrangement joins TRBV10-3 to TRBJ1-2, with 8 bases that match TRBD1. There are 15 residues in the CDR3. The V gene's germline CDR1 is ENHRY and CDR2 SYGVKD. Germline trimming cut 6 bases from V and 5 bases from J; bases unmatched to any gene: 11.